Sequencing of this T cell receptor (beta chain) was carried out in a study of T cell changes during pregnancy in multiple sclerosis. Sequenced by immunoSEQ multiplex PCR; TCRdb stores in-frame clones only, minus some. The table has 39,000 or so clones, 90% seen once. Sample: CD8+ T cells from peripheral blood mononuclear cells, taken in the first trimester of pregnancy. This clonotype was obtained from a female donor with multiple sclerosis, enrolled in a pregnancy study.

CDR3 bases: TGTGCCAGCAGTTTATCTGGGGGACTAGCGGGGGGATACGAGCAGTACTTC. Translating it yields CASSLSGGLAGGYEQYF. The chain combines TRBV27 with TRBJ2-7, with 15 bases aligning to TRBD2. V shed 0 bases, J shed 4 bases, and the junction held 4 bases outside the gene matches. Germline-derived CDR1 and CDR2 are MNHEY and SMNVEV (reference sequence). The CDR3 loop spans 17 amino acids.